The 18 T cell receptor beta chains presented below share a single source sample, sequenced in a study of blood T cell repertoires in COVID-19. The assay was immunoSEQ multiplex PCR, and TCRdb's table has in-frame clones only and misses some. The sample carries about 150,000 clones, over 80% recorded once. Sequenced input: PBMCs or T cells enriched from blood (not recorded which). These receptors all stem from a man aged 70-80 years who had been exposed to COVID-19.

The V gene is TRBV11-2, the J gene TRBJ2-1; D is possibly TRBD2 (6 bases). Germline CDR1 reads SGHAT; CDR2 reads FQNNGV. The CDR3 has 13 residues. V was pared by 3 bases and J by 10 bases, with 13 bases between. CDR3 amino acids: CASSLGGPREQFF. DNA for the CDR3: TGTGCCAGCAGCTTGGGGGGACCCAGGGAGCAGTTCTTC.

The chain uses TRBV7-8 and TRBJ2-2; 8 nucleotides line up with TRBD2. Germline-derived CDR1 and CDR2 are SGHVS and FQNEAQ. The CDR3 contains 14 residues. The ends lost 5 bases at V and 1 base at J; junction bases unmatched: 0. The CDR3 DNA reads as TGTGCCAGCAGCCGGGGGGGGAACACCGGGGAGCTGTTTTTT. Translation: CASSRGGNTGELFF. Drawing the rest from reference TRBV7-8 and TRBJ2-2, the complete variable domain is GAGVSQSPRYKVAKRGQDVALRCDPISGHVSLFWYQQALGQGPEFLTYFQNEAQLDKSGLPSDRFFAERPEGSVSTLKIQRTQQEDSAVYLCASSRGGNTGELFFGEGSRLTVL.

This chain links TRBV20-1 with TRBJ1-2; D remains unclear. The V end lost 6 bases, the J end lost 5 bases, and 10 bases lay between the germline ends. Germline V CDR1 and CDR2: DFQATT, SNEGSKA (reference sequence). The length of the CDR3 is 11 residues. The CDR3 DNA follows: TGCAGTGCCGAGGCCAGTTATGGCTACACCTTC. It specifies CSAEASYGYTF.

The chain carries TRBV6-5 and TRBJ1-2; TRBD1 is a possible D gene (6 bases). The CDR3 consists of 13 residues. V was shortened by 10 bases and J by 2 bases, with 14 bases between the two germline ends. Germline CDR1 MNHEY, CDR2 SVGAGI. The CDR3: CATSLDSNYGYTF. The CDR3 coding sequence is TGTGCCACCTCCTTGGACAGCAACTATGGCTACACCTTC.

This chain joins TRBV5-8 and TRBJ2-2; D might be TRBD2 (6 bases). The germline CDR1 and CDR2 sequences are SGHTS and YDEGEE. This CDR3 comprises 14 residues. The germline V and J ends were trimmed by 0 bases and 4 bases, with 7 bases remaining between them. The chain's CDR3 is CASSLGTTTGELFF. CDR3 sequence (DNA): TGTGCCAGCAGCTTGGGGACTACCACCGGGGAGCTGTTTTTT. Full variable domain (missing parts from reference TRBV5-8 and TRBJ2-2): EAGVTQSPTHLIKTRGQQATLRCSPISGHTSVYWYQQALGLGLQFLLWYDEGEERNRGNFPPRFSGRQFPNYSSELNVNALELEDSALYLCASSLGTTTGELFFGEGSRLTVL.

The CDR3 here is CASSEAHVQLYTF. The CDR3 region has the DNA TGTGCCAGCAGTGAAGCGCACGTACAGCTCTACACCTTC. The chain has TRBV2 and TRBJ1-2; D is ambiguous. This CDR3 is 13 amino acids long. V was pared by 0 bases and J by 10 bases, with 12 bases between. CDR1 is SNHLY, CDR2 FYNNEI, per germline.

The chain uses TRBV10-3 and TRBJ1-2; D gene uncertain. This CDR3 comprises 14 residues. V was shortened by 0 bases and J by 5 bases, with 10 bases between the two germline ends. In germline, CDR1 is ENHRY, CDR2 SYGVKD. CDR3 bases: TGTGCCATCAGTGAGTCTTCTTCTCTTTATGGCTACACCTTC. Its protein product is CAISESSSLYGYTF.

This chain links TRBV9 with TRBJ2-2; 7 bases map to TRBD1. With 6 bases clipped from V and 3 bases from J, the junction kept 5 bases outside the gene matches. The CDR3 runs to 14 residues. Germline V lookup: CDR1 SGDLS, CDR2 YYNGEE. The CDR3 DNA is TGTGCCAGCAAGGGACAGACCCACACCGGGGAGCTGTTTTTT. The encoded protein is CASKGQTHTGELFF.

The rearrangement joins TRBV4-1 to TRBJ2-7, with D maybe TRBD1 (7 bases). Germline CDR1 and CDR2: MGHRA and YSYEKL. The CDR3 is 17 residues long. The V end was cut by 4 bases, the J end by 0 bases, with 19 bases between. CDR3 in amino acids: CASSLGASGGTSYEQYF. As DNA, the CDR3 is TGCGCCAGCAGCCTAGGCGCCTCAGGGGGGACCTCCTACGAGCAGTACTTC.

This clone came up once. As DNA, the CDR3 is TGCGCCAGCAGCATCGCTGGGACTATGACCGGGGAGCTGTTTTTT. It translates to CASSIAGTMTGELFF. The chain couples TRBV5-1 to TRBJ2-2; TRBD2 agrees at 7 bases. CDR1 SGHRS and CDR2 YFSETQ come from the germline V gene. The CDR3 consists of 15 residues. J gave up 5 bases and V 4 bases, and 8 bases lay outside the gene matches.

The V call is TRBV19, the J call TRBJ2-7, with 10 bases identical to TRBD1. Germline V CDR1 and CDR2: LNHDA, SQIVND (reference sequence). The trim removed 5 bases at V and 2 bases at J, leaving 12 bases unmatched. This CDR3 has 17 amino acids. CDR3 in DNA: TGTGCCAGTAGTTTATACCCGCCGGGACAGGGGCCCTACGAGCAGTACTTC. Encoded protein: CASSLYPPGQGPYEQYF.

CDR3 sequence reads: CASSSSDRARDEQYF. CDR3 coding DNA: TGTGCCAGTAGTTCTTCGGACAGGGCTAGGGACGAGCAGTACTTC. The V call is TRBV19, the J call TRBJ2-7, with 8 bases fitting TRBD1. CDR3 length equals 15 residues. V shed 5 bases, J shed 5 bases, and the junction held 11 bases outside the gene matches. CDR1 is LNHDA and CDR2 is SQIVND in the germline V gene (reference sequence).

Here the CDR3 reads CSVEDSGGSGYTF. The CDR3 nucleotides read TGCAGCGTTGAAGATTCAGGGGGAAGTGGCTACACCTTC. The chain recombines TRBV29-1 with TRBJ1-2; 7 bases fit TRBD1. Germline CDR1 and CDR2: SQVTM and ANQGSEA. This CDR3 contains 13 residues. The trim removed 0 bases at V and 7 bases at J, leaving 5 bases unmatched.

This clone was detected only a few times. An end of the junction differs from the germline gene, which may be a read error. The chain combines TRBV2 with TRBJ1-5, with a possible D match to TRBD1 (5 bases). Germline CDR1 and CDR2: SNHLY and FYNNEI. This CDR3 has 14 amino acids. CDR3 sequence: CASRMGGSTQPQHF. The CDR3 DNA sequence: TGTGCCAGCAGAATGGGGGGGAGCACTCAGCCCCAGCATTTT.

The V call is TRBV7-2, the J call TRBJ2-1; D possibly corresponds to TRBD2 (5 bases). The CDR3 is made up of 12 amino acids. Trimming stripped 7 bases from V and 8 bases from J, with 12 bases between. Germline V gene data show CDR1 as SGHTA and CDR2 as FQGNSA. As DNA, the CDR3 is TGTGCCAGCACCAGGACTTTCGATGAGCAGTTCTTC. It translates to CASTRTFDEQFF.

This clone was found once. This chain joins TRBV5-4 and TRBJ1-6, with 7 bases matching TRBD1. V lost 0 bases and J lost 0; bases outside the gene matches: 3. The CDR3 covers 17 residues. The germline V gene encodes CDR1 SGHNT and CDR2 YYREEE (reference sequence). CDR3: CASSLVQGGSYNSPLHF. CDR3 sequence (DNA): TGTGCCAGCAGCTTGGTCCAGGGGGGCTCCTATAATTCACCCCTCCACTTT. Using reference TRBV5-4 and TRBJ1-6 for the parts outside the CDR3, the full variable domain is ETGVTQSPTHLIKTRGQQVTLRCSSQSGHNTVSWYQQALGQGPQFIFQYYREEENGRGNFPPRFSGLQFPNYSSELNVNALELDDSALYLCASSLVQGGSYNSPLHFGNGTRLTVT.

The genes are TRBV7-2 and TRBJ2-3; the D is unclear. This CDR3 region has 14 residues. The germline CDR1 and CDR2 sequences are SGHTA and FQGNSA. The ends were cut back, 1 base at V and 0 bases at J, with 5 bases in the middle. The CDR3 DNA reads as TGTGCCAGCAGCTTAGGCTATAGCACAGATACGCAGTATTTT. It codes for CASSLGYSTDTQYF. The variable domain in full, completed from reference TRBV7-2 and TRBJ2-3, reads GAGVSQSPSNKVTEKGKDVELRCDPISGHTALYWYRQSLGQGLEFLIYFQGNSAPDKSGLPSDRFSAERTGGSVSTLTIQRTQQEDSAVYLCASSLGYSTDTQYFGPGTRLTVL.

This clone was observed a single time. The CDR3 reads CASSDLKGHFFRAFF. The CDR3 DNA follows: TGTGCCAGCAGTGACCTCAAAGGACATTTTTTCAGGGCTTTCTTT. This rearrangement joins TRBV6-4 to TRBJ1-1; possibly TRBD1 for D (5 bases). Trimming stripped 2 bases from V and 11 bases from J, with 21 bases between. Germline V CDR1 and CDR2: MRHNA, SNTAGT. This CDR3 comprises 15 residues.